This T cell receptor beta chain was sequenced for a study of a mutant IDH1 vaccine in newly diagnosed glioma. Method: immunoSEQ multiplex PCR; TCRdb's copy keeps in-frame clones and lacks some. In the table there are approximately 51,000 clones, 78% of which are singletons. CDR3 size: 17 residues. With 0 bases removed from V and 3 bases from J, the gap between germline ends came to 17 bases. Germline CDR1 LGHNA, CDR2 YNFKEQ. Time point of the sample: week 5, during vaccination. Doses of 300 ug of mutant IDH1 20-mer peptide were given with topical imiquimod. Donors' newly diagnosed IDH1-mutant WHO grade 3 or 4 astrocytomas lacked nuclear ATRX. Notes on this clone: Its antigen is undetermined.

The chain uses TRBV4-2 and TRBJ1-2, with D perhaps TRBD1 (6 bases). The receptor comes from a woman between 40 and 50 years old with glioma. The input for sequencing was PBMCs, taken from a glioma patient whose treatment included an IDH1 peptide vaccine. In DNA form, the CDR3 reads TGTGCCAGCAGCCAAGATCGAAAACAGGGTTGGGACTATGGCTACACCTTC. Protein: CASSQDRKQGWDYGYTF.